This T cell receptor beta chain derives from a study of neoadjuvant anti-PD-1 for oral cavity cancer. The CDR3 has 14 amino acids. Trimming stripped 4 bases from V and 11 bases from J, with 18 bases between. Germline CDR1 reads LNHDA; CDR2 reads SQIVND (reference sequence). This table comes from immunoSEQ multiplex PCR, and its TCRdb copy is limited to in-frame clones, with some not included. The repertoire holds around 17,000 clones, with around 69% as singletons. The J gene is TRBJ2-1, the V gene TRBV19; D not certain. Source: PBMCs, taken before nivolumab (anti-PD-1) treatment. This TCR derives from a person between 35 and 79 years old with oral cavity squamous cell carcinoma. For the CDR3, the DNA is TGTGCCAGTAGTACCGTAGCTCGGGTGCGACAGCAGTTCTTC. Translation: CASSTVARVRQQFF.